The 15 T cell receptor beta chains presented below share a single source sample, sequenced in a study of a mutant IDH1 vaccine in newly diagnosed glioma. As to time point: baseline, week 1 (first vaccination visit). This sample's treatment: pre-vaccination baseline after standard-of-care therapy. Only in-frame clones appear in the TCRdb table, and some are missing; sequencing was by immunoSEQ multiplex PCR. The sample has 23,000 or so clones; 93% are singletons. The sequencing used PBMCs, collected from a glioma patient treated with radiotherapy, temozolomide or both. These receptors were taken from a man aged 35 to 55 with glioma.

The count of this clone is one. The chain employs TRBV2 and TRBJ2-5, with D uncertain. Germline V gene sequence: CDR1 SNHLY, CDR2 FYNNEI. Trimming removed 8 bases at V and 7 bases at J, with 8 bases between. There are 10 residues in the CDR3. The chain's CDR3 is CASGSGTQYF. The CDR3 DNA reads as TGTGCCAGCGGGTCCGGGACCCAGTACTTC.

The chain combines TRBV6-5 with TRBJ2-5; 8 bases align to TRBD1. CDR3 length equals 14 residues. After removal of 0 bases from V and 9 bases from J, the junction contained 6 bases not matched to a gene. CDR1 and CDR2 from the germline V gene are MNHEY and SVGAGI. CDR3 residues: CASSYSTGQVAQYF. The CDR3 DNA is TGTGCCAGCAGTTACTCGACGGGACAGGTGGCCCAGTACTTC.

This chain joins TRBV5-4 and TRBJ2-3; 13 bases line up with TRBD2. Per the germline V gene, CDR1 is SGHNT and CDR2 is YYREEE (reference sequence). V trimming: 5 bases; J trimming: 3 bases; junction bases outside the gene matches: 0. There are 14 residues in the CDR3. The CDR3 protein is CASRTSGGTDTQYF. The CDR3 DNA is TGTGCCAGCAGGACTAGCGGGGGGACAGATACGCAGTATTTT.

This chain uses TRBV6-4 with TRBJ2-3; 10 positions agree with TRBD2. CDR1 is MRHNA, CDR2 SNTAGT, per germline. Losses at the gene ends were 3 bases for V and 0 bases for J; bases not matched to a gene: 3. The CDR3 covers 16 residues. The CDR3 sequence is CASSESSGGSTDTQYF. The CDR3 region has the DNA TGTGCCAGCAGTGAGAGTAGCGGGGGGAGCACAGATACGCAGTATTTT.

This chain uses TRBV27 with TRBJ2-7; no reliable D call. The CDR3 runs to 13 residues. Trimming removed 2 bases at V and 3 bases at J, with 8 bases between. Germline V gives CDR1 MNHEY, CDR2 SMNVEV (reference sequence). CDR3 sequence reads: CASSLLMDYEQYF. The CDR3 DNA follows: TGTGCCAGCAGTTTACTGATGGACTACGAGCAGTACTTC.

The chain links TRBV19 to TRBJ2-4; D might be TRBD1 or TRBD2, each matching 5 bases. V dropped 6 bases and J dropped 11 bases, with 23 bases sitting between them. CDR3 size: 15 residues. The V gene's germline CDR1 is LNHDA and CDR2 SQIVND (reference sequence). In DNA form, the CDR3 reads TGTGCCAGTAGCCATGGCGTTGGGACCCCTTTTTTTCAGTACTTC. Its translation: CASSHGVGTPFFQYF.

The V call is TRBV7-8, the J call TRBJ2-1; D not resolved. The CDR3 has 14 residues. Trimming pared 3 bases from V and 2 bases from J, leaving 8 bases between. Germline V gene lookup returns CDR1 SGHVS and CDR2 FQNEAQ. CDR3 region: CASSFLETYNEQFF. CDR3 nucleotides: TGTGCCAGCAGCTTCCTAGAAACCTACAATGAGCAGTTCTTC.

V usage is TRBV19 and J usage is TRBJ2-7; 7 nucleotides line up with TRBD1. With 5 bases clipped from V and 3 bases from J, the junction kept 7 bases outside the gene matches. CDR1 is LNHDA, CDR2 SQIVND, per germline (reference sequence). The CDR3 is made up of 14 amino acids. The CDR3 protein is CASSPGQALYEQYF. CDR3 sequence (DNA): TGTGCCAGTAGTCCCGGACAGGCCCTCTACGAGCAGTACTTC. Variable domain in full (rest from reference TRBV19 and TRBJ2-7): DGGITQSPKYLFRKEGQNVTLSCEQNLNHDAMYWYRQDPGQGLRLIYYSQIVNDFQKGDIAEGYSVSREKKESFPLTVTSAQKNPTAFYLCASSPGQALYEQYFGPGTRLTVT.

The rearrangement uses TRBV16 and TRBJ2-4; D uncertain. Germline CDR1 is KGHSY and CDR2 is FQNENV. The CDR3 is 17 amino acids. The germline V and J ends were trimmed by 1 base and 4 bases, with 17 bases remaining between them. CDR3 loop: CASSQFPPTSKKNIQYF. In DNA, the CDR3 is TGTGCCAGCAGCCAATTTCCACCGACCAGCAAAAAAAACATTCAGTACTTC.

CDR3 residues: CASSEINRDGRQYF. In DNA form, the CDR3 reads TGTGCCAGCAGTGAAATTAATCGGGACGGACGACAGTACTTC. The J gene is TRBJ2-7, the V gene TRBV2; TRBD1 or TRBD2 may be the D gene (5 bases each). The V end was cut by 2 bases, the J end by 10 bases, with 18 bases between. The CDR3 spans 14 residues. The germline CDR1 and CDR2 sequences are SNHLY and FYNNEI.

CDR3 coding DNA: TGCGCCAGCAGCTTCGACACGAACACTGAAGCTTTCTTT. It codes for CASSFDTNTEAFF. This rearrangement joins TRBV5-1 to TRBJ1-1; no firm D call. With 2 bases removed from V and 1 base from J, the gap between germline ends came to 6 bases. CDR1 SGHRS and CDR2 YFSETQ come from the germline V gene. This CDR3 region has 13 residues. The variable domain in full, with the rest retrieved from reference TRBV5-1 and TRBJ1-1, is KAGVTQTPRYLIKTRGQQVTLSCSPISGHRSVSWYQQTPGQGLQFLFEYFSETQRNKGNFPGRFSGRQFSNSRSEMNVSTLELGDSALYLCASSFDTNTEAFFGQGTRLTVV.

This clone was seen just once. The chain links TRBV25-1 to TRBJ1-4; the D is unclear. V shed 1 base and J shed 8 bases, with 11 bases lying between them. The germline gives CDR1 MGHDK, CDR2 SYGVNS. The CDR3 consists of 14 residues. The CDR3 sequence is CASSESRVGEKLFF. The CDR3 region has the DNA TGTGCCAGCAGTGAATCCCGGGTAGGGGAAAAACTGTTTTTT. The full variable domain, with the rest looked up from reference TRBV25-1 and TRBJ1-4, is EADIYQTPRYLVIGTGKKITLECSQTMGHDKMYWYQQDPGMELHLIHYSYGVNSTEKGDLSSESTVSRIRTEHFPLTLESARPSHTSQYLCASSESRVGEKLFFGSGTQLSVL.

The CDR3: CASSQDPSGGAETQYF. CDR3 nucleotides: TGCGCCAGCAGCCAAGATCCTAGCGGGGGGGCAGAGACCCAGTACTTC. The chain recombines TRBV4-3 with TRBJ2-5; 12 bases line up with TRBD2. Germline CDR1 LGHNA, CDR2 YSLEER. J gave up 4 bases and V 0 bases, and 3 bases lay outside the gene matches. This CDR3 region has 16 residues.

This rearrangement joins TRBV27 to TRBJ1-1, with D hard to call. Germline CDR1 reads MNHEY; CDR2 reads SMNVEV (reference sequence). With 8 bases removed from V and 5 bases from J, the gap between germline ends came to 12 bases. CDR3 length: 12 residues. As DNA, the CDR3 is TGTGCCAGCGGACCTGGTTGGACTGAAGCTTTCTTT. This codes for CASGPGWTEAFF.

The chain recombines TRBV27 with TRBJ2-7, with D perhaps TRBD2 (5 bases). CDR1 is MNHEY and CDR2 is SMNVEV in the germline V gene (reference sequence). The V end lost 10 bases, the J end lost 1 base, and 17 bases lay between the germline ends. The CDR3 has 14 residues. CDR3 residues: CATMRAPSSYEQYF. As DNA, the CDR3 is TGTGCCACCATGCGGGCTCCCTCTTCCTACGAGCAGTACTTC.